This T cell receptor beta chain was captured by sequencing in a study of Ad26.COV2.S vaccination and SARS-CoV-2 variants. CDR1 is SGHTA, CDR2 FQGTGA, per germline. The CDR3 has 14 amino acids. V was cut by 1 base and J by 5 bases, with 6 bases left in between. Sequenced by immunoSEQ multiplex PCR; TCRdb stores in-frame clones only, minus some. The sample lists some 180,000 clones; around 85% were seen once. The receptor was isolated from a human donor who had recovered from COVID-19. The J gene is TRBJ1-6, the V gene TRBV7-3; D uncertain. This specimen was peripheral blood, taken after recovery from COVID-19. The DNA of the CDR3 is TGTGCCAGCAGCTTAAGTGGGGATAATTCACCCCTCCACTTT. Its translation is CASSLSGDNSPLHF. The full variable domain, in which reference TRBV7-3 and TRBJ1-6 provide the parts outside the CDR3, is GAGVSQTPSNKVTEKGKYVELRCDPISGHTALYWYRQSLGQGPEFLIYFQGTGAADDSGLPNDRFFAVRPEGSVSTLKIQRTERGDSAVYLCASSLSGDNSPLHFGNGTRLTVT.